The 11 T cell receptor beta chains below all came from one sample that was sequenced in a study of blood T cells in healthy people across ages (dated by TCRdb to the mid-2010s). Libraries were constructed by 5' RACE. TCRdb shows the sequencer as Illumina HiSeq 2500. A second PCR of about 7 to 12 cycles was performed with a sample-barcoded 5' primer and a J-beta primer mix. TCRdb reanalyzed the raw reads on its own, using fastp at Q25 for trimming and MiXCR for clone calling, and kept in-frame beta chains. CDR3 protein duplicates are merged, each entry listing the most common genes and DNA. The sample table shows approximately 1.5 million distinct CDR3 sequences, and about 32% are seen once. The ten largest account for about 10% of the sample. Sequenced: blood. The receptors originated from a woman younger than 45 in good health.

The chain couples TRBV5-1 to TRBJ2-1; maybe TRBD2 (7 bases). Trimming cost V 4 bases and J 7 bases, with 15 bases left between them. The CDR3 has 14 amino acids. Germline V gene data show CDR1 as SGHRS and CDR2 as YFSETQ. DNA for the CDR3: TGCGCCAGCAGCCGCGAAGGGGGGGTTAATGAGCAGTTCTTC. Protein sequence: CASSREGGVNEQFF.

The genes are TRBV29-1 and TRBJ2-5, with 9 bases lining up with TRBD1. There are 12 residues in the CDR3. CDR1 and CDR2 from the germline V gene are SQVTM and ANQGSEA. J gave up 4 bases and V 5 bases, and 2 bases lay outside the gene matches. DNA for the CDR3: TGCAGCGTTAGACAGGGGGGAGAGACCCAGTACTTC. It yields the protein CSVRQGGETQYF.

This clonotype showed up many times. This chain links TRBV3-1 with TRBJ2-7; the D call may be TRBD1 or TRBD2 (6 bases each). V dropped 3 bases and J dropped 5 bases, with 11 bases sitting between them. The CDR3 is 13 residues long. In germline, CDR1 is LGHDT, CDR2 YNNKEL (reference sequence). The CDR3: CASSQRGADEQYF. CDR3 bases: TGTGCCAGCAGCCAGAGGGGGGCTGACGAGCAGTACTTC.

This rearrangement joins TRBV27 to TRBJ2-7; TRBD1 agrees at 10 bases. The germline CDR1 and CDR2 sequences are MNHEY and SMNVEV (reference sequence). The CDR3 runs 16 residues. V lost 5 bases, J lost 3 bases, and 10 bases stayed unmatched. This CDR3 is CASSLLRDRGYYEQYF. As DNA, the CDR3 is TGTGCCAGCAGTCTCCTTCGGGACAGGGGATACTACGAGCAGTACTTC.

The sample holds a few counts of this clonotype. CDR3 loop: CASSFGTTQNTEAFF. The CDR3 coding sequence is TGTGCCAGCAGTTTCGGGACTACTCAGAACACTGAAGCTTTCTTT. The rearrangement uses TRBV12-3 or TRBV12-4 and TRBJ1-1; the D gene is possibly TRBD1 (5 bases). Trimming took 3 bases from V and 1 from J, leaving 12 bases between them. This CDR3 has 15 amino acids.

V usage is TRBV6-1 and J usage is TRBJ1-2; no firm D call. V lost 6 bases to trimming and J lost 3 bases, with 11 bases between them. The CDR3 is 13 amino acids. Germline V CDR1 and CDR2: MNHNS, SASEGT. The CDR3, as DNA: TGTGCCAGCAGCACGGACGGATACTATGGCTACACCTTC. Encoded protein: CASSTDGYYGYTF.

This rearrangement joins TRBV7-2 to TRBJ2-7, with 9 positions matching TRBD2. There are 14 residues in the CDR3. CDR1 is SGHTA and CDR2 is FQGNSA in the germline V gene. V shed 3 bases, J shed 3 bases, and the junction held 3 bases outside the gene matches. CDR3 amino acids: CASSLTSGYYEQYF. CDR3 coding DNA: TGTGCCAGCAGCTTGACTAGCGGTTACTACGAGCAGTACTTC.

V gene TRBV10-3 combines with J gene TRBJ2-1; D is unclear. The J call is uncertain, as TRBJ2-7 better fits the DNA end. Germline loops: CDR1 ENHRY, CDR2 SYGVKD. The CDR3 has 14 amino acids. CDR3 protein: CAINQASSYNEQYF. CDR3 DNA sequence: TGTGCCATCAACCAGGCGAGCTCCTACAATGAGCAGTACTTC.

The rearrangement links TRBV9 to TRBJ1-3; possible D gene TRBD1, 5 bases. Germline V CDR1 and CDR2: SGDLS, YYNGEE. Trimming cost V 4 bases and J 7 bases, with 15 bases left between them. The length of the CDR3 is 14 residues. The chain's CDR3 is CASSPRGGGNTIYF. The CDR3 nucleotides are TGTGCCAGCAGCCCCCGGGGCGGCGGGAACACCATATATTTT. The full variable domain, rest sourced from reference TRBV9 and TRBJ1-3, is DSGVTQTPKHLITATGQRVTLRCSPRSGDLSVYWYQQSLDQGLQFLIQYYNGEERAKGNILERFSAQQFPDLHSELNLSSLELGDSALYFCASSPRGGGNTIYFGEGSWLTVV.

This clonotype was observed a few times. It may be a read error: a sequence one base away is much more abundant. This chain joins TRBV29-1 and TRBJ2-3, with unresolved D. The CDR3 covers 10 residues. With 4 bases removed from V and 4 bases from J, the gap between germline ends came to 3 bases. Germline assignment: CDR1 SQVTM and CDR2 ANQGSEA. In DNA form, the CDR3 reads TGCAGCGTTGGCTCAGATACGCAGTATTTT. It specifies CSVGSDTQYF.

In the case of this clonotype: One end of the junction varies from germline; a read error may be responsible. The chain uses TRBV7-2 and TRBJ2-5, with 7 bases aligning to TRBD1. The CDR3 spans 16 residues. Germline V gene data show CDR1 as SGHTA and CDR2 as FQGNSA. The CDR3 DNA reads as TGTGTCAGCAGCCAACGATCGGGACAGATTTCAGAGACCCAGTACTTC. Its protein product is CVSSQRSGQISETQYF.